Here is one T cell receptor beta chain with its context. The sample is drawn from a study of shared clonotypes between healthy human individuals. V lost 5 bases to trimming and J lost 3 bases; unmatched junction nucleotides: 3. Germline loops: CDR1 SEHNR, CDR2 FQNEAQ (reference sequence). The CDR3 has 14 amino acids. Repertoires were generated with immunoSEQ multiplex PCR, while TCRdb's copy carries only in-frame clones and drops some. The table records approximately 640,000 clones, roughly 78% of them present only once. The genes are TRBV7-9 and TRBJ2-2, with 7 bases identical to TRBD1. The sequencing input was memory CD4+ T cells sorted from blood. Sample subset: CD45RA-negative fraction. This TCR came from a woman in her twenties or thirties in good health. As DNA, the CDR3 is TGTGCCAGCAGCCGGGACAGTGACACCGGGGAGCTGTTTTTT. Its translation is CASSRDSDTGELFF.